This TCR beta chain was sequenced during a study of siplizumab effects on memory and regulatory T cells. Overall study findings and caveats: Proliferating siplizumab-culture Tregs lacked confirmation of suppressive function. Tracing alloreactive clones into unstimulated subsets worked for only a minor fraction of them.

Germline CDR1 WNHNN, CDR2 SYGVQD (reference sequence). V was shortened by 0 bases and J by 2 bases, with 10 bases between the two germline ends. This CDR3 has 16 amino acids. The data were produced by immunoSEQ multiplex PCR, yet TCRdb's version contains in-frame clones alone and is incomplete. The table records approximately 50,000 clones, roughly 92% of them present only once. Points on this clone: Antigen unknown.

Sample: CD8+ T cells sorted from blood. This receptor was taken from a human donor in good health. The chain recombines TRBV10-1 with TRBJ2-2; the D is unclear. CDR3 nucleotide sequence: TGCGCCAGCAGTGAGTCGGAAGGGTATAACACCGGGGAGCTGTTTTTT. Its protein product is CASSESEGYNTGELFF.